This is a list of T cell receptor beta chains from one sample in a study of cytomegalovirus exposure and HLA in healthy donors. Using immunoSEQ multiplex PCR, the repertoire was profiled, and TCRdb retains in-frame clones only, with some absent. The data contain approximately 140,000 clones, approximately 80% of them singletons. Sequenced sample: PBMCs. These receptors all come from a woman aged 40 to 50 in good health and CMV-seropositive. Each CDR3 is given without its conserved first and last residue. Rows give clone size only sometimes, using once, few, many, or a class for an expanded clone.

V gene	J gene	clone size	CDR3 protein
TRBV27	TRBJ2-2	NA	ASSLGLAGTINTGELF
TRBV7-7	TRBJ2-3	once	ASSLNFGDTQY
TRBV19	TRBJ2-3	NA	ASSDRGGWTDTQY
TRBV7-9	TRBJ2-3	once	ASSRRGNRGTDTQY
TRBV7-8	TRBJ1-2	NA	ASSITHGTGVGYT
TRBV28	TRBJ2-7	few	ASSLSATGAYEQY
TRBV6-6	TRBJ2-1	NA	ASSYTTSGRYEQF
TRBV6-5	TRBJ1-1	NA	ASRDRGLNTEAF
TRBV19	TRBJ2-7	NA	ASSTVAGGNYEQY
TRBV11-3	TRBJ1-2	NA	ASSPTGSDGYT
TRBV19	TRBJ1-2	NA	ASIWDRGSNYGYT
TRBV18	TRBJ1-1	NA	ASSPGLRDRATEAF
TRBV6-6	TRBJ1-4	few	ASRGTGVHKLF
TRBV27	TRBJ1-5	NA	ASTPLGGGGFQPQH
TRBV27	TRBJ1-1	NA	ASSWDRDYTEAF
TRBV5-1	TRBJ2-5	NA	ASSPYRGGGETQY
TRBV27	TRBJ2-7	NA	ARGAGLASGKEQY
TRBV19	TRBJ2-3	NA	ASSRNSGVSTDTQY
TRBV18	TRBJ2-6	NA	ASSPSGGANVLT
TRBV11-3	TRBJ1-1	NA	ASSLGGNDEAF
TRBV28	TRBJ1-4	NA	ASGDRQFHEKLF
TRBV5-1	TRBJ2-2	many	ASRPRELLIPGELF